This T cell receptor beta chain was profiled in a study of T cells after yellow fever vaccination. In making TCR cDNA, 5'RACE template switching added a universal primer site and UMIs to it. TCRdb ran MiXCR on the 5' RACE reads and lists one entry per CDR3 protein. The profile shows fewer than 650,000 distinct CDR3 sequences, around a fifth of them singletons. The germline V gene encodes CDR1 SEHNR and CDR2 FQNEAQ (reference sequence). V was clipped by 4 bases and J by 15 bases, with 16 bases between them. This CDR3 spans 12 amino acids. To note about this clonotype: Its antigen remains unidentified.

Study results and limitations: Any FACS-sorted repertoire could hold abundant clonotypes that contaminate it from the bulk population.

The J gene is TRBJ1-5, the V gene TRBV7-9, with D maybe TRBD1 (5 bases). This material consisted of PBMCs, taken less than 25 days after the first yellow fever vaccination. The TCR sequence derives from a man in his late teens or twenties who received the YFV17D yellow fever vaccine. This CDR3 is CASSYNGAGRHF. CDR3 DNA sequence: TGTGCCAGCAGCTACAACGGGGCAGGGAGGCATTTT.